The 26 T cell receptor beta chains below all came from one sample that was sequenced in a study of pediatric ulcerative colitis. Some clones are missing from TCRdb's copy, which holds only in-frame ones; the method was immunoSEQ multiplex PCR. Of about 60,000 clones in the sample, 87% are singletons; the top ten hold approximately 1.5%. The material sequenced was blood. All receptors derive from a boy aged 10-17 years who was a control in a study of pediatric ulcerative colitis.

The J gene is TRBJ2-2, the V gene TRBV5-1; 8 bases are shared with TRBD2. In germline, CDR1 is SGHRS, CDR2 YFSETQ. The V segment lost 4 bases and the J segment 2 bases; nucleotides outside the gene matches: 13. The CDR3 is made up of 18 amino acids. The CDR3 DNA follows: TGCGCCAGCAGCCAGCAGCCGGGACTAGTCGGCAACACCGGGGAGCTGTTTTTT. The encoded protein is CASSQQPGLVGNTGELFF.

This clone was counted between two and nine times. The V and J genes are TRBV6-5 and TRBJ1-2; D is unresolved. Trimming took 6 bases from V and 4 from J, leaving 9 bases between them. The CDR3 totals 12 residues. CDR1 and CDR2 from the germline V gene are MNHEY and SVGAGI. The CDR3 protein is CASSFDGYGYTF. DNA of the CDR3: TGTGCCAGCAGCTTTGACGGCTATGGCTACACCTTC.

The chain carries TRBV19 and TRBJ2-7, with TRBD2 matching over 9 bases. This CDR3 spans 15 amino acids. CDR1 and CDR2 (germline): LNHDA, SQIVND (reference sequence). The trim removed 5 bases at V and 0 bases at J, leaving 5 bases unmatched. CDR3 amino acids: CASSRVLAGSYEQYF. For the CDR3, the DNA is TGTGCCAGTAGTCGCGTACTAGCGGGCTCCTACGAGCAGTACTTC. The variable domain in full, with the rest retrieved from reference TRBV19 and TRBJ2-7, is DGGITQSPKYLFRKEGQNVTLSCEQNLNHDAMYWYRQDPGQGLRLIYYSQIVNDFQKGDIAEGYSVSREKKESFPLTVTSAQKNPTAFYLCASSRVLAGSYEQYFGPGTRLTVT.

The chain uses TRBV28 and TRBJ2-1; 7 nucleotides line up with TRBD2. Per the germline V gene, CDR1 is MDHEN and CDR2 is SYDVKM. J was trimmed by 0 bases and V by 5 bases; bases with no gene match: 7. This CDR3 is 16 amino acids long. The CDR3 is CASSRTKRGSYNEQFF. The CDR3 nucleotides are TGTGCCAGCAGTCGAACCAAGCGGGGCTCCTACAATGAGCAGTTCTTC.

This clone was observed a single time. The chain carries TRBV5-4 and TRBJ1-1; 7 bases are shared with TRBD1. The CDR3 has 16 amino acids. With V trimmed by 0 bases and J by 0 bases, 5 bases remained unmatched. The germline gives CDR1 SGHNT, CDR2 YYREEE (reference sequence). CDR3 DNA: TGTGCCAGCAGCTTGGTGCGACAGGGCTTGAACACTGAAGCTTTCTTT. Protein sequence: CASSLVRQGLNTEAFF.

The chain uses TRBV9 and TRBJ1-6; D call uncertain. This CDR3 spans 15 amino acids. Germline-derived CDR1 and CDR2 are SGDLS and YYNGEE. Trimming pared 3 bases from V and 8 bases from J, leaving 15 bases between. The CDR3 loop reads CASSAEQYSDSPLHF. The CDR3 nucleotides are TGTGCCAGCAGCGCCGAGCAGTATTCGGATTCACCCCTCCACTTT.

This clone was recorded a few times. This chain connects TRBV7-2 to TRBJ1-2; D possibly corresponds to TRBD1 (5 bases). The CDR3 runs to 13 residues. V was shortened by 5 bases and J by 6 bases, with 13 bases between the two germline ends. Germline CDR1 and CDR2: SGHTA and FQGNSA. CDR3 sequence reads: CASSTGLLDGYTF. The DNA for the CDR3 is TGTGCCAGCAGCACGGGACTTCTGGATGGCTACACCTTC.

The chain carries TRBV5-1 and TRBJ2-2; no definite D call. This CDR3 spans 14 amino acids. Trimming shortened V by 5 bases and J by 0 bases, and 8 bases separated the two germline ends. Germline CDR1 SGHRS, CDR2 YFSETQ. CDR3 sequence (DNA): TGCGCCAGCAGGCTCCTTCCGAACACCGGGGAGCTGTTTTTT. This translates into CASRLLPNTGELFF.

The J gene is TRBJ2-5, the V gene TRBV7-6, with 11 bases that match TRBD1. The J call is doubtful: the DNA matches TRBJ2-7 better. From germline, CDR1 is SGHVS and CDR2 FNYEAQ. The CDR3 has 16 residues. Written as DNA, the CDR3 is TGTGCCAGCAGTTCCGGGACAGGGGGTTATTCCTACGAGCAGTACTTC. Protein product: CASSSGTGGYSYEQYF.

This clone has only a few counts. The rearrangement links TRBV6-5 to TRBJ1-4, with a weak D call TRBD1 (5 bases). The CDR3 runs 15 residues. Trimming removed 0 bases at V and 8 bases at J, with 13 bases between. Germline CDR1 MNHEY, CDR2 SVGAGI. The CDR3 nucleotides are TGTGCCAGCAGTTACTCCTCAGGGTTTACGGAAAAACTGTTTTTT. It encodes CASSYSSGFTEKLFF.

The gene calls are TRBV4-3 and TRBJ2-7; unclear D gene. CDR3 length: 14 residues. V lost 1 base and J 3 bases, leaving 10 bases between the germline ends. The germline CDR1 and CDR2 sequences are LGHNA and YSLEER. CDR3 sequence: CASSQGVTIYEQYF. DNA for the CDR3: TGCGCCAGCAGCCAAGGGGTAACAATCTACGAGCAGTACTTC.

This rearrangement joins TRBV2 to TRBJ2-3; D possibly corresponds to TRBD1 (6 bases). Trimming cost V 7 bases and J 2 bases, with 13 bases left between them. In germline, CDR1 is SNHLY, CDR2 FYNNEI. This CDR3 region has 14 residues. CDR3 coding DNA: TGTGCCAGCATGGCAGGGGCCCCCACAGATACGCAGTATTTT. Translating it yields CASMAGAPTDTQYF.

The CDR3 spells CASSQDTTSMNTGELFF. CDR3 nucleotides: TGCGCCAGCAGCCAAGATACGACCTCGATGAACACCGGGGAGCTGTTTTTT. This chain joins TRBV4-3 and TRBJ2-2; no firm D call. The V end lost 0 bases, the J end lost 1 base, and 12 bases lay between the germline ends. This CDR3 contains 17 residues. Germline V gene data show CDR1 as LGHNA and CDR2 as YSLEER.

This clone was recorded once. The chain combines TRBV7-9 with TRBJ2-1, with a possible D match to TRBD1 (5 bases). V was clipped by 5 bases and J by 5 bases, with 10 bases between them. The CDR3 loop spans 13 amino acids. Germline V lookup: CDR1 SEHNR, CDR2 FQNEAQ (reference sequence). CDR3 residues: CASSKVGDNEQFF. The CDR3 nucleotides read TGTGCCAGCAGCAAAGTAGGGGACAATGAGCAGTTCTTC.

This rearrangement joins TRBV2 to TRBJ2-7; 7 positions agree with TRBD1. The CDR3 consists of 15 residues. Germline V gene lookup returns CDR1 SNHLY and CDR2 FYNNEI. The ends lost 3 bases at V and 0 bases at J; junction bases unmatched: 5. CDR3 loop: CASSEEGGGSYEQYF. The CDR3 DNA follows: TGTGCCAGCAGTGAGGAAGGGGGCGGCTCCTACGAGCAGTACTTC.

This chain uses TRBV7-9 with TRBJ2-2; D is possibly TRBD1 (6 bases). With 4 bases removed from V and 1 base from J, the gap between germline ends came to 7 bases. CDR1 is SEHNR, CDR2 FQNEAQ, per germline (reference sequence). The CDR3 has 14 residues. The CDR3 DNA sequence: TGTGCCAGCAGCTCCAGGGGGAACACCGGGGAGCTGTTTTTT. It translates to CASSSRGNTGELFF.

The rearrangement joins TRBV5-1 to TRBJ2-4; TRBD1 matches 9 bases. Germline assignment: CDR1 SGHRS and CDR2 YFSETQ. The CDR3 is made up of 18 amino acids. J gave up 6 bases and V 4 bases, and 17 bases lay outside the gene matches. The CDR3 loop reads CASSGPGQGGSRGNIQYF. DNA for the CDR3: TGCGCCAGCAGCGGCCCGGGACAGGGAGGGTCTAGAGGAAACATTCAGTACTTC.

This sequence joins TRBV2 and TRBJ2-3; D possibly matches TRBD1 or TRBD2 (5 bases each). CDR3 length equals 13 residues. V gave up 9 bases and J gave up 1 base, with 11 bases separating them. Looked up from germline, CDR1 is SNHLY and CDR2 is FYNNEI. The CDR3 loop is CASRDGRTDTQYF. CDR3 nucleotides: TGTGCCAGTCGGGACGGTCGCACAGATACGCAGTATTTT.

The CDR3 spells CASSQKGGGDEAFF. CDR3 sequence (DNA): TGCGCCAGCAGTCAAAAAGGAGGGGGCGATGAAGCTTTCTTT. The rearrangement links TRBV4-1 to TRBJ1-1; 7 bases map to TRBD1. Germline assignment: CDR1 MGHRA and CDR2 YSYEKL. Unmatched junction bases numbered 11, after V lost 6 bases and J lost 7 bases. The CDR3 consists of 14 residues.

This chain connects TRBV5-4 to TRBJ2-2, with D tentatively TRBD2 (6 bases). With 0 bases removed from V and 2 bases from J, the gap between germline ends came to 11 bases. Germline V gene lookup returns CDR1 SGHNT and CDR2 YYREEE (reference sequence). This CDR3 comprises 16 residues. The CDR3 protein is CASSLEGGLNTGELFF. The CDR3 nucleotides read TGTGCCAGCAGCTTGGAAGGAGGACTAAACACCGGGGAGCTGTTTTTT.

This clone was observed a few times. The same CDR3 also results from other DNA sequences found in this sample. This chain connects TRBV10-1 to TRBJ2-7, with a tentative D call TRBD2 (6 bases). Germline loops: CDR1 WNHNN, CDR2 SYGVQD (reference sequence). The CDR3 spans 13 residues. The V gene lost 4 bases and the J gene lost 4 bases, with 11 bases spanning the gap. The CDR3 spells CASSVSGTYEQYF. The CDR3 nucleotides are TGCGCCAGCAGTGTATCAGGGACTTACGAGCAGTACTTC.

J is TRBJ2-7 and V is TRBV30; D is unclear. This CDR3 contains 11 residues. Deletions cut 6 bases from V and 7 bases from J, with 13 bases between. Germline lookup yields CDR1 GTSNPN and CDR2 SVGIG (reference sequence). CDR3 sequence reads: CACSLGLEQYF. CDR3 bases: TGTGCCTGTTCACTGGGCCTTGAGCAGTACTTC.

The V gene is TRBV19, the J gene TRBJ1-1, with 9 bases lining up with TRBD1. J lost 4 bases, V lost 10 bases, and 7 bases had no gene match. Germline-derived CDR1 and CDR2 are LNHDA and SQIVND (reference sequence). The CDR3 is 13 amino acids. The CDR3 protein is CATTGTGRTEAFF. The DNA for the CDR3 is TGTGCCACCACCGGGACAGGGCGCACTGAAGCTTTCTTT.

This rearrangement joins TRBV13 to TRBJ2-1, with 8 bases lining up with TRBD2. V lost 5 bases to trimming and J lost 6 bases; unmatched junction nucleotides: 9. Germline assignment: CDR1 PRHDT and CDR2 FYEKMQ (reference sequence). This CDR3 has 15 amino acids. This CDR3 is CASSRKREIRNEQFF. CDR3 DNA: TGTGCCAGCAGCCGTAAGCGGGAGATTCGCAATGAGCAGTTCTTC.

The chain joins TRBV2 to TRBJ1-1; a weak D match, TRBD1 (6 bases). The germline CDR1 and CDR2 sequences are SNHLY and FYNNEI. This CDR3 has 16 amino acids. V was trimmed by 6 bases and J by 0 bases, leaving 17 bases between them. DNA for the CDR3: TGTGCCAGCAGACGGACAGCTCGGCGGATGAACACTGAAGCTTTCTTT. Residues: CASRRTARRMNTEAFF. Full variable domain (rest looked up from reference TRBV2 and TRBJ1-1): EPEVTQTPSHQVTQMGQEVILRCVPISNHLYFYWYRQILGQKVEFLVSFYNNEISEKSEIFDDQFSVERPDGSNFTLKIRSTKLEDSAMYFCASRRTARRMNTEAFFGQGTRLTVV.

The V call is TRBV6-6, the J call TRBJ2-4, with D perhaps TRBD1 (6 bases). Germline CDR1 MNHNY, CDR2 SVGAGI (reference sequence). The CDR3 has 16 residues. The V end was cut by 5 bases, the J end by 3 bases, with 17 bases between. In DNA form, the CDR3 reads TGTGCCAGCAGTCACTTCGGACAGTATGGCAAAAACATTCAGTACTTC. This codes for CASSHFGQYGKNIQYF.